Presented here are 25 T cell receptor beta chains from one specimen sequenced in a study of cytomegalovirus exposure and HLA in healthy donors. 60 Vbeta and 13 Jbeta primers were used in PCR. Clones were sequenced by immunoSEQ multiplex PCR, and TCRdb holds only the in-frame ones, with some missing. The sample lists around 84,000 clones; about 77% were seen once. The sample was PBMCs. Receptors were obtained from a man aged 45-65 years in good health and CMV-seronegative.

The chain combines TRBV5-1 with TRBJ2-1; no clear D gene. Germline CDR1 SGHRS, CDR2 YFSETQ. The CDR3 covers 13 residues. V lost 4 bases, J lost 5 bases, and 10 bases lay in between. This CDR3 reads CASSVGVNNEQFF. Written as DNA, the CDR3 is TGCGCCAGCAGCGTGGGTGTTAACAATGAGCAGTTCTTC.

CDR3 DNA: TGTGCCAGCAGCCCAGGGGACAGATCCTCGTATGGCTACACCTTC. It is translated as CASSPGDRSSYGYTF. The V call is TRBV7-9, the J call TRBJ1-2; 7 nucleotides align to TRBD1. Germline V gives CDR1 SEHNR, CDR2 FQNEAQ (reference sequence). Germline trimming cut 5 bases from V and 5 bases from J; bases unmatched to any gene: 11. This CDR3 region has 15 residues.

This clone is a singleton in its sample. The rearrangement joins TRBV7-2 to TRBJ1-4, with no clear D. CDR1 SGHTA and CDR2 FQGNSA come from the germline V gene. The V and J ends lost 0 bases and 4 bases respectively, with 12 bases between them. The CDR3 runs 16 residues. This CDR3 reads CASSLASRTNNEKLFF. CDR3 bases: TGTGCCAGCAGCTTAGCGAGCAGGACTAATAATGAAAAACTGTTTTTT.

The V gene is TRBV7-9, the J gene TRBJ2-7, with a weak D call TRBD1 (7 bases). The V and J ends lost 0 bases and 7 bases respectively, with 16 bases between them. In germline, CDR1 is SEHNR, CDR2 FQNEAQ (reference sequence). This CDR3 has 15 residues. CDR3 loop: CASSLAAGQTREQYF. The DNA of the CDR3 is TGTGCCAGCAGCTTAGCGGCGGGACAGACTCGAGAGCAGTACTTC.

This chain joins TRBV18 and TRBJ2-1, with 8 bases aligning to TRBD1. CDR1 and CDR2 (germline): KGHSH, LQKENI. V trimming: 5 bases; J trimming: 4 bases; junction bases outside the gene matches: 7. CDR3 length: 15 amino acids. CDR3: CASSSQGAIYNEQFF. In DNA form, the CDR3 reads TGTGCCAGCTCATCCCAGGGGGCTATTTACAATGAGCAGTTCTTC. The full variable domain, its missing parts supplied by reference TRBV18 and TRBJ2-1, is NAGVMQNPRHLVRRRGQEARLRCSPMKGHSHVYWYRQLPEEGLKFMVYLQKENIIDESGMPKERFSAEFPKEGPSILRIQQVVRGDSAAYFCASSSQGAIYNEQFFGPGTRLTVL.

The CDR3 DNA sequence: TGCGCCAGTCTCCCCCGGGGCGGGAGCGATGAGCAGTTCTTC. Residues: CASLPRGGSDEQFF. V is TRBV5-1 and J is TRBJ2-1; 7 bases align to TRBD2. There are 14 residues in the CDR3. Germline V CDR1 and CDR2: SGHRS, YFSETQ. After removal of 8 bases from V and 8 bases from J, the junction contained 13 bases not matched to a gene. Combining the CDR3 with reference TRBV5-1 and TRBJ2-1 gives the whole variable domain KAGVTQTPRYLIKTRGQQVTLSCSPISGHRSVSWYQQTPGQGLQFLFEYFSETQRNKGNFPGRFSGRQFSNSRSEMNVSTLELGDSALYLCASLPRGGSDEQFFGPGTRLTVL.

This chain connects TRBV6-5 to TRBJ1-1; D is possibly TRBD1 (6 bases). The CDR3 consists of 15 residues. The V end was cut by 0 bases, the J end by 6 bases, with 14 bases between. Germline-derived CDR1 and CDR2 are MNHEY and SVGAGI. This CDR3 is CASSYSTGKGAEAFF. In nucleotides, the CDR3 is TGTGCCAGCAGTTACTCAACAGGGAAAGGTGCTGAAGCTTTCTTT.

This clone is a singleton in its sample. The chain recombines TRBV1 with TRBJ2-5; the D call TRBD2 from the table was never checked on the DNA. TRBV1 is noted as a pseudogene. The CDR3 consists of 14 residues. CDR3 nucleotide sequence: TGCACCAGCAGCCAAGGGACTAGGGGAGAGACCCAGTACTTC. Residues: CTSSQGTRGETQYF.

This clone was observed a single time. The V call is TRBV11-3, the J call TRBJ1-3; no reliable D call. Germline values: CDR1 SGHNT, CDR2 YENEEA. With 1 base removed from V and 6 bases from J, the gap between germline ends came to 4 bases. CDR3 size: 12 residues. The CDR3 region has the DNA TGTGCCAGCAGCTTAGGAGTAAACACCATATATTTT. Translation gives CASSLGVNTIYF. Variable domain in full (rest from reference TRBV11-3 and TRBJ1-3): EAGVVQSPRYKIIEKKQPVAFWCNPISGHNTLYWYLQNLGQGPELLIRYENEEAVDDSQLPKDRFSAERLKGVDSTLKIQPAELGDSAVYLCASSLGVNTIYFGEGSWLTVV.

V is TRBV18 and J is TRBJ1-5; perhaps TRBD1 as D (5 bases). The germline V and J ends were trimmed by 5 bases and 2 bases, with 10 bases remaining between them. The germline V gene encodes CDR1 KGHSH and CDR2 LQKENI. The CDR3 spans 14 residues. CDR3 in DNA: TGTGCCAGCTCAAGGGACTTTGGCAATCAGCCCCAGCATTTT. This encodes CASSRDFGNQPQHF.

The V and J genes are TRBV11-2 and TRBJ2-1, with TRBD2 identical over 11 bases. The CDR3 consists of 15 residues. Germline trimming cut 3 bases from V and 9 bases from J; bases unmatched to any gene: 7. Per the germline V gene, CDR1 is SGHAT and CDR2 is FQNNGV. CDR3 coding DNA: TGTGCCAGCAGCTTTCATAGCGGGGGGGCGGGTGAGCAGTTCTTC. It translates to CASSFHSGGAGEQFF.

Many counts were recorded for this clone. This chain links TRBV6-5 with TRBJ1-6; D not resolved. V lost 4 bases, J lost 8 bases, and 6 bases lay in between. In germline, CDR1 is MNHEY, CDR2 SVGAGI. This CDR3 is 12 amino acids long. The CDR3 is CASSSTYSPLHF. CDR3 DNA: TGTGCCAGCAGTTCGACATATTCACCCCTCCACTTT.

The rearrangement links TRBV29-1 to TRBJ1-2, with D unresolved. Trimming shortened V by 8 bases and J by 8 bases, and 18 bases separated the two germline ends. The germline CDR1 and CDR2 sequences are SQVTM and ANQGSEA. CDR3 length: 12 amino acids. DNA of the CDR3: TGCAGCATACTATCTAACTATTTCGGCTACACCTTC. Amino acids: CSILSNYFGYTF.

The chain links TRBV10-1 to TRBJ2-2, with 8 positions matching TRBD2. Germline V lookup: CDR1 WNHNN, CDR2 SYGVQD (reference sequence). This CDR3 spans 14 amino acids. Trimming at V came to 2 bases and at J to 4 bases, leaving 0 bases not matched to a gene. The CDR3 sequence is CASSEGTSTGELFF. The DNA for the CDR3 is TGCGCCAGCAGTGAGGGGACTAGCACCGGGGAGCTGTTTTTT.

This sequence joins TRBV4-1 and TRBJ2-7; TRBD1 matches 11 bases. There are 14 residues in the CDR3. The V segment lost 5 bases and the J segment 2 bases; nucleotides outside the gene matches: 2. The germline V gene has CDR1 MGHRA and CDR2 YSYEKL. In nucleotides, the CDR3 is TGCGCCAGCAGCGTGGGACAGGGGGCCTACGAGCAGTACTTC. It specifies CASSVGQGAYEQYF.

The chain recombines TRBV5-5 with TRBJ2-7, with a tentative D call TRBD2 (5 bases). The CDR3 length is 14 residues. Germline V gene sequence: CDR1 SGHKS, CDR2 YYEKEE (reference sequence). Deletions cut 0 bases from V and 5 bases from J, with 12 bases between. The CDR3 DNA follows: TGTGCCAGCAGCTTGGAGAGGGTAGGCCACGAGCAGTACTTC. As protein: CASSLERVGHEQYF.

The genes are TRBV10-2 and TRBJ2-2, with 10 nucleotides matching TRBD2. CDR1 and CDR2 (germline): WSHSY, SAAADI. The CDR3 is made up of 16 amino acids. V was clipped by 5 bases and J by 7 bases; unmatched bases: 10. CDR3 loop: CASSLAPSGGGGELFF. In DNA form, the CDR3 reads TGCGCCAGCAGTCTGGCGCCTAGCGGGGGCGGCGGGGAGCTGTTTTTT.

CDR3 sequence (DNA): TGTGCCAGCAGCCCGGGACAGGGGGTGGGTACTGAAGCTTTCTTT. This gives the protein CASSPGQGVGTEAFF. This chain links TRBV9 with TRBJ1-1; TRBD1 matches at 11 bases. V lost 4 bases to trimming and J lost 5 bases; unmatched junction nucleotides: 7. Germline loops: CDR1 SGDLS, CDR2 YYNGEE. There are 15 residues in the CDR3.

The gene calls are TRBV7-9 and TRBJ2-1; TRBD2 matches at 13 bases. CDR1 is SEHNR and CDR2 is FQNEAQ in the germline V gene (reference sequence). The CDR3 totals 16 residues. V shed 5 bases, J shed 6 bases, and the junction held 7 bases outside the gene matches. The CDR3 here is CASSPRTSGGFNEQFF. CDR3 DNA sequence: TGTGCCAGCAGCCCCAGGACTAGCGGGGGATTCAATGAGCAGTTCTTC.

This chain joins TRBV7-8 and TRBJ1-6; the match to TRBD1 covers 7 bases. J lost 10 bases, V lost 2 bases, and 5 bases had no gene match. CDR3 length: 14 residues. Germline CDR1 is SGHVS and CDR2 is FQNEAQ. The CDR3 sequence is CASSLSTGESPLHF. The CDR3 bases are TGTGCCAGCAGCTTAAGTACAGGGGAGTCACCCCTCCACTTT. The full variable domain, rest sourced from reference TRBV7-8 and TRBJ1-6, is GAGVSQSPRYKVAKRGQDVALRCDPISGHVSLFWYQQALGQGPEFLTYFQNEAQLDKSGLPSDRFFAERPEGSVSTLKIQRTQQEDSAVYLCASSLSTGESPLHFGNGTRLTVT.

This chain uses TRBV7-9 with TRBJ2-5; 13 bases map to TRBD2. This CDR3 contains 16 residues. CDR1 SEHNR and CDR2 FQNEAQ come from the germline V gene (reference sequence). Trimming removed 2 bases from V and 5 bases from J; junction bases left unmatched: 5. Written as DNA, the CDR3 is TGTGCCAGCAGCTTAACTAGCGGGGGGGCCATGGAGACCCAGTACTTC. It specifies CASSLTSGGAMETQYF. The full variable domain, in which reference TRBV7-9 and TRBJ2-5 provide the parts outside the CDR3, is DTGVSQNPRHKITKRGQNVTFRCDPISEHNRLYWYRQTLGQGPEFLTYFQNEAQLEKSRLLSDRFSAERPKGSFSTLEIQRTEQGDSAMYLCASSLTSGGAMETQYFGPGTRLLVL.

This chain joins TRBV7-9 and TRBJ2-7; 8 nucleotides line up with TRBD1. Germline V lookup: CDR1 SEHNR, CDR2 FQNEAQ (reference sequence). The CDR3 runs to 15 residues. With 5 bases clipped from V and 0 bases from J, the junction kept 6 bases outside the gene matches. The CDR3: CASSARDRLSYEQYF. In DNA, the CDR3 is TGTGCCAGCAGCGCCCGGGACAGGCTCTCCTACGAGCAGTACTTC.

The CDR3 bases are TGCGCCAGCACCGTAGCGGGGGGGCCTTCAGAGACCCAGTACTTC. Its translation is CASTVAGGPSETQYF. The chain combines TRBV5-1 with TRBJ2-5; 11 positions agree with TRBD2. With V trimmed by 6 bases and J by 4 bases, 8 bases remained unmatched. Germline V gives CDR1 SGHRS, CDR2 YFSETQ. The CDR3 loop spans 15 amino acids. Looking up the rest from reference TRBV5-1 and TRBJ2-5 gives the full variable domain: KAGVTQTPRYLIKTRGQQVTLSCSPISGHRSVSWYQQTPGQGLQFLFEYFSETQRNKGNFPGRFSGRQFSNSRSEMNVSTLELGDSALYLCASTVAGGPSETQYFGPGTRLLVL.

The chain recombines TRBV6-1 with TRBJ2-5, with 9 bases aligning to TRBD1. TRBJ2-7 matches the DNA end more closely, so the J call is doubtful. This CDR3 region has 17 residues. CDR1 and CDR2 from the germline V gene are MNHNS and SASEGT. The CDR3 coding sequence is TGTGCCAGCAGTGGCCAGGACAGGGGAACGTTCACCTACGAGCAGTACTTC. It encodes CASSGQDRGTFTYEQYF.

This clone has only one observation. The chain joins TRBV28 to TRBJ2-1, with 9 bases matching TRBD1. Trimming at V came to 5 bases and at J to 4 bases, leaving 6 bases not matched to a gene. The CDR3 spans 15 residues. Germline loops: CDR1 MDHEN, CDR2 SYDVKM. The CDR3 DNA reads TGTGCCAGCAGTGGCACAGGGGGCAGTTACAATGAGCAGTTCTTC. This sequence encodes CASSGTGGSYNEQFF.